Listed below are T cell receptor beta chains from one sample, sequenced in a study of blood T cell repertoires in COVID-19. The table came from immunoSEQ multiplex PCR; TCRdb's copy has only in-frame clones and leaves some out. The sample lists more than 300,000 clones, 88% occurring once. Sequences were obtained from PBMCs or T cells enriched from blood (not recorded which). The source is a woman in her late teens or twenties who had recovered from COVID-19. Each CDR3 is given without its conserved first and last residue. The order of the fields is V gene, D gene, J gene, CDR3 protein. A D gene is named only where the DNA matches it firmly.

>TRBV6-4|TRBD1|TRBJ2-6
ASSEGTGDSGANVLT
>TRBV4-3|.|TRBJ1-2
ASSQDSDSVYGYT
>TRBV5-1|.|TRBJ1-2
ASSLASGQASYGYT
>TRBV7-3|TRBD2|TRBJ2-1
ASSSLGLAGGYEQF
>TRBV7-6|.|TRBJ2-2
ASSLAKVGQAGELF
>TRBV6-2/TRBV6-3|.|TRBJ1-3
ASSYVTLFRVAGNTIY
>TRBV19|.|TRBJ2-6
ASKFDLAGANVLT
>TRBV6-5|TRBD1|TRBJ2-2
ASSPRQGGTGELF
>TRBV5-1|TRBD1|TRBJ1-1
ASSLPVGQGRPEAF
>TRBV3-1/TRBV3-2|.|TRBJ1-2
ASSRQTGYGYT
>TRBV5-1|TRBD1|TRBJ2-7
ASSSGQGGTYEQY
>TRBV5-1|TRBD1|TRBJ1-2
ASSVIRDSGYGYT
>TRBV30|TRBD1|TRBJ1-1
AWTYGQGAFEAF
>TRBV6-1|TRBD2|TRBJ2-5
ASSDILSGVAGFQETQY
>TRBV2|TRBD2|TRBJ2-1
ASSLAGDSYNEQF
>TRBV5-1|TRBD1|TRBJ1-2
ASSRTGDYGYT
>TRBV6-5|.|TRBJ2-1
ASSRRARNEQF
>TRBV11-2|.|TRBJ1-4
ASSPDGGEKLF
>TRBV28|.|TRBJ1-5
ASTNLLNGGDQPQH
>TRBV3-1/TRBV3-2|TRBD1|TRBJ2-2
ASSQGFQPLGQEGTGELF
>TRBV7-2|.|TRBJ2-3
ASSLTADTQY
>TRBV19|.|TRBJ2-5
ASSNGMQETQY
>TRBV9|.|TRBJ1-1
ASSVGTATMNTEAF
>TRBV13|TRBD1|TRBJ1-2
ASSLRGSYGYT
>TRBV27|TRBD1|TRBJ2-3
ASSTGQVYTDTQY
>TRBV7-2|TRBD1|TRBJ2-2
ASSRNGQGNTGELF
>TRBV6-2/TRBV6-3|TRBD2|TRBJ2-5
ASSSGVAGGRSETQY
>TRBV5-1|TRBD1|TRBJ1-4
ASSLEGTVNEKLF
>TRBV6-4|.|TRBJ2-5
ASSKEPGQETQY
>TRBV18|.|TRBJ1-1
ASSPGSGSETPLSTEAF
>TRBV24-1|.|TRBJ2-2
ATSDLARVGTGELF
>TRBV30|.|TRBJ1-2
AWSNRRHVPNYGYT
>TRBV28|.|TRBJ1-2
ASRTAINTHGYT
>TRBV19|.|TRBJ2-1
ASSIRVGRGNNEQF
>TRBV5-4|TRBD1|TRBJ2-7
ASSLSGQFYEQY
>TRBV6-2/TRBV6-3|TRBD1|TRBJ1-3
ASSRGQGSGNTIY
>TRBV3-1/TRBV3-2|TRBD2|TRBJ2-5
ASRGGRGETQY
>TRBV27|TRBD2|TRBJ2-1
ATGLAGVDEQF
>TRBV6-1|.|TRBJ1-3
ASSDFEASAGNTIY
>TRBV2|TRBD1|TRBJ1-3
ASGLTGINTIY
>TRBV7-9|TRBD1|TRBJ2-7
ASSSSGTEIPYEQY
>TRBV7-2|.|TRBJ2-1
TSSLRKSSYNEQF
>TRBV10-1|.|TRBJ1-2
ASSEDRRYGYT
>TRBV24-1|TRBD2|TRBJ2-3
ATSDPLLAGGEDTQY
>TRBV10-2|TRBD2|TRBJ2-3
ATSLSGGSTDTQY
>TRBV5-6|TRBD2|TRBJ2-5
ASSPPGLAGQETQY
>TRBV3-1/TRBV3-2|TRBD2|TRBJ2-3
ASSQIAGGFGDTQY
>TRBV19|.|TRBJ1-2
ASSNRADYGYT
>TRBV5-6|.|TRBJ2-7
ASSAAVENSYEQY
>TRBV28|TRBD1|TRBJ1-1
ASSTAPGQGTTEAF
>TRBV4-2|TRBD2|TRBJ2-3
ASSTGGADTQY
>TRBV3-1/TRBV3-2|TRBD2|TRBJ2-3
ASSQEIAGSTDTQY
>TRBV4-2|TRBD1|TRBJ1-1
ASSQEGQANTEAF